A selection of T cell receptor beta chains follows, all from one sample in a study of tumour-infiltrating T cells in Burkitt lymphoma. Profiled with immunoSEQ multiplex PCR; TCRdb holds only in-frame clones, not every one. The data contain 14,000 or so clones, around 30% of them seen just once; the ten biggest clones take up over 5%. Source material: tumor tissue. The source is a human donor with diffuse large B-cell lymphoma. The CDR3 runs from the conserved cysteine through the conserved F or W. Each record gives: clone size, V gene, J gene, D gene, CDR3 protein, CDR3 DNA. A D gene is named only where the DNA matches it firmly. For some rows the clone size is stated as once, few or many, or as a class when expanded; others skip it.

>few|TRBV21-1|TRBJ1-5|.
CASSVFTRAGGRNQPQHF
TGTGCCAGCAGCGTATTCACACGGGCGGGAGGTCGCAATCAGCCCCAGCATTTT
>.|TRBV28|TRBJ1-5|.
CASSTPRDTLDF
TGTGCCAGCAGCACGCCAAGGGACACCCTGGATTTT
>.|TRBV19|TRBJ2-2|.
CASRTTGELFF
TGTGCCAGTAGAACAACCGGGGAGCTGTTTTTT
>.|TRBV2|TRBJ1-1|TRBD1
CASTHGGQYNFEAFF
TGTGCCAGCACTCATGGGGGACAGTACAACTTTGAAGCTTTCTTT
>once|TRBV14|TRBJ1-2|.
CASSQDSGGGYTF
TGTGCCAGCAGCCAAGACTCGGGGGGTGGCTACACCTTC
>few|TRBV6-5|TRBJ2-5|.
CASSPLGGETQYF
TGTGCCAGCAGTCCCCTGGGGGGAGAGACCCAGTACTTC
>.|TRBV10-3|TRBJ2-1|.
CAISEGYEQFF
TGTGCCATCAGTGAGGGTTATGAGCAGTTCTTC
>few|TRBV7-9|TRBJ1-1|.
CASSSWGKNTEAFF
TGTGCCAGCAGCTCGTGGGGGAAGAACACTGAAGCTTTCTTT
>.|TRBV29-1|TRBJ1-3|.
CRADSGNTIYF
TGCAGGGCAGACTCTGGAAACACCATATATTTT
>few|TRBV9|TRBJ1-1|TRBD1
CASSVDRGGTEAFF
TGTGCCAGCAGCGTGGACAGGGGAGGGACTGAAGCTTTCTTT
>few|TRBV7-9|TRBJ1-3|TRBD1
CASSLGTGGYGNTIYF
TGTGCCAGCAGCCTAGGGACAGGGGGCTATGGAAACACCATATATTTT
>medium-sized|TRBV5-1|TRBJ2-1|TRBD2
CASGVMGGSSYNEQFF
TGCGCCAGCGGCGTGATGGGGGGGAGCTCCTACAATGAGCAGTTCTTC
>few|TRBV6-5|TRBJ1-5|.
CASSKEQFPNQPQHF
TGTGCCAGCAGTAAGGAGCAGTTCCCTAATCAGCCCCAGCATTTT
>few|TRBV15|TRBJ1-2|.
CATSRAQKNYGYTF
TGTGCCACCAGCAGAGCACAGAAGAACTATGGCTACACCTTC
>few|TRBV28|TRBJ2-1|TRBD1
CASSPDQGAYNEQFF
TGTGCCAGCAGTCCGGACCAGGGGGCCTACAATGAGCAGTTCTTC
>.|TRBV19|TRBJ2-2|.
CASSGRQGAGELFF
TGTGCCAGTAGTGGGAGGCAGGGGGCCGGGGAGCTGTTTTTT
>.|TRBV5-4|TRBJ2-7|.
CASSLDGVSGEQYF
TGTGCCAGCAGCTTGGATGGTGTTAGCGGCGAGCAGTACTTC
>few|TRBV7-8|TRBJ2-3|TRBD2
CASSLRTSAMDTQYF
TGTGCCAGCAGCTTACGGACTAGCGCAATGGATACGCAGTATTTT
>.|TRBV7-2|TRBJ2-4|TRBD2
CASSVTSARVQYF
TGTGCCAGCAGCGTTACTAGCGCCAGGGTTCAGTACTTC
>.|TRBV7-3|TRBJ2-2|TRBD1
CASSLRGTGLNTGELFF
TGTGCCAGCAGCTTAAGGGGGACAGGATTAAACACCGGGGAGCTGTTTTTT
>.|TRBV5-1|TRBJ1-2|.
CASREARNYGYTF
TGCGCCAGCAGGGAAGCTCGAAACTATGGCTACACCTTC
>few|TRBV5-1|TRBJ2-1|.
CASSSTGTRSYNEQFF
TGCGCCAGCAGCTCCACAGGGACCCGCTCCTACAATGAGCAGTTCTTC
>few|TRBV5-1|TRBJ1-2|.
CASSHRDGLDLDGYTF
TGCGCCAGCAGCCACCGGGACGGCCTCGATTTGGATGGCTACACCTTC
>few|TRBV7-8|TRBJ2-2|.
CASSFSPPLAGPGELFF
TGTGCCAGCAGCTTTTCCCCTCCACTAGCCGGACCCGGGGAGCTGTTTTTT
>few|TRBV6-6|TRBJ2-5|.
CASSYGETQYF
TGTGCCAGCAGTTATGGGGAGACCCAGTACTTC
>.|TRBV28|TRBJ1-1|.
CASGTRTSYGLAFF
TGTGCCAGCGGCACCAGGACTAGCTATGGGTTAGCTTTCTTT
>.|TRBV7-9|TRBJ1-3|.
CASSYTGTAGNTIYF
TGTGCCAGCAGTTACACCGGGACCGCTGGAAACACCATATATTTT
>few|TRBV27|TRBJ2-7|.
CASSFGYEQYF
TGTGCCAGCAGTTTCGGCTACGAGCAGTACTTC
>.|TRBV27|TRBJ2-7|.
CASSLTRAREQYF
TGTGCCAGCAGTTTGACTAGGGCGCGCGAGCAGTACTTC
>.|TRBV28|TRBJ2-7|.
CASSSTVYEQYF
TGTGCCAGCAGCTCGACGGTGTACGAGCAGTACTTC
>.|TRBV11-2|TRBJ1-1|.
CASSLEGMGAGTEAFF
TGTGCCAGCAGCTTAGAAGGTATGGGGGCAGGCACTGAAGCTTTCTTT
>.|TRBV19|TRBJ2-7|TRBD1
CASSTAGQGAYEQYF
TGTGCCAGTAGTACCGCGGGACAGGGGGCCTACGAGCAGTACTTC
>.|TRBV7-9|TRBJ2-7|.
CASSPRGSTYEQYF
TGTGCCAGCAGCCCTCGGGGCAGTACCTACGAGCAGTACTTC
>once|TRBV13|TRBJ2-5|.
CASSAQPWTANQETQYF
TGTGCCAGCAGCGCTCAACCATGGACAGCAAACCAAGAGACCCAGTACTTC
>few|TRBV15|TRBJ1-1|.
CATSRDYGGLEGTEAFF
TGTGCCACCAGCAGAGATTATGGTGGATTGGAGGGCACTGAAGCTTTCTTT
>few|TRBV6-6|TRBJ1-2|.
CASSYSSVTGGYGYTF
TGTGCCAGCAGTTACTCCTCCGTGACAGGAGGGTATGGCTACACCTTC
>.|TRBV30|TRBJ2-1|.
CAWSVGSLALYNEQFF
TGTGCCTGGAGTGTTGGCTCTCTAGCGCTCTACAATGAGCAGTTCTTC
>.|TRBV9|TRBJ1-5|.
CASSVDPNQPQHF
TGTGCCAGCAGCGTAGACCCTAATCAGCCCCAGCATTTT
>.|TRBV28|TRBJ2-2|TRBD1
CASRRTGAAGELFF
TGTGCCAGCAGAAGGACAGGGGCGGCCGGGGAGCTGTTTTTT
>few|TRBV6-5|TRBJ2-5|.
CASSYAGGGTQYF
TGTGCCAGCAGTTATGCAGGGGGGGGGACCCAGTACTTC
>.|TRBV28|TRBJ1-5|.
CASSPPAAREGPYQPQHF
TGTGCCAGCAGTCCTCCCGCGGCCAGGGAGGGCCCATATCAGCCCCAGCATTTT
>few|TRBV25-1|TRBJ2-5|TRBD1
CASSGGRQGGYQETQYF
TGTGCCAGCAGTGGGGGAAGACAGGGGGGTTACCAAGAGACCCAGTACTTC
>.|TRBV7-3|TRBJ2-2|.
CASSLSVTNTGELFF
TGTGCCAGCAGCTTAAGCGTGACGAACACCGGGGAGCTGTTTTTT
>few|TRBV19|TRBJ1-2|.
CASSNSPNYGYTF
TGTGCCAGTAGTAACTCCCCCAACTATGGCTACACCTTC
>few|TRBV30|TRBJ1-2|.
CAWSSDRDYGYTF
TGTGCCTGGAGTTCGGACAGAGACTATGGCTACACCTTC
>.|TRBV19|TRBJ2-7|TRBD2
CASTETSGSYEQYF
TGTGCCAGTACCGAGACTAGCGGATCCTACGAGCAGTACTTC
>few|TRBV2|TRBJ1-2|.
CASSERGVSGYTF
TGTGCCAGCAGTGAAAGGGGGGTTAGCGGCTACACCTTC
>once|TRBV7-9|TRBJ1-5|TRBD1
CASSLGRGGAEPQHF
TGTGCCAGCAGCTTAGGCAGGGGGGGCGCGGAGCCCCAGCATTTT
>few|TRBV30|TRBJ1-5|TRBD1
CAWSEQGARQPQHF
TGTGCCTGGAGCGAGCAGGGGGCGAGACAGCCCCAGCATTTT
>.|TRBV6-5|TRBJ2-4|.
CASSPSRTSQNIQYF
TGTGCCAGCAGCCCCAGTCGGACATCACAAAACATTCAGTACTTC